This entry lists 30 T cell receptor beta chains sequenced from one sample in a study of blood T cell repertoires in COVID-19. Sequencing was performed with immunoSEQ multiplex PCR; in TCRdb, only in-frame clones are kept and a portion is missing. Of hundreds of thousands of clones in the sample, 86% are singletons; the top ten hold over 1.1%. The material sequenced was peripheral blood. The receptor set was obtained from a woman aged 25-40 years with active or convalescent COVID-19.

The rearrangement uses TRBV6-4 and TRBJ2-3; 7 nucleotides agree with TRBD2. CDR1 is MRHNA, CDR2 SNTAGT, per germline. V lost 3 bases to trimming and J lost 2 bases; unmatched junction nucleotides: 2. This CDR3 comprises 14 residues. The CDR3 bases are TGTGCCAGCAGTGAGCGGGGGTCCACAGATACGCAGTATTTT. It specifies CASSERGSTDTQYF.

The V and J genes are TRBV10-2 and TRBJ1-1; D remains ambiguous. V lost 4 bases and J 1 base, leaving 10 bases between the germline ends. This CDR3 is built from 14 residues. CDR1 is WSHSY and CDR2 is SAAADI in the germline V gene. As DNA, the CDR3 is TGCGCCAGCAGTGTTAACATTGAGAACACTGAAGCTTTCTTT. Translated, it gives CASSVNIENTEAFF.

The chain carries TRBV15 and TRBJ1-2; no clear D gene. Per germline, CDR1 LNHNV and CDR2 YYDKDF (reference sequence). CDR3 length: 13 residues. Trimming left V 1 base short and J 6 bases short, with 9 bases between. The CDR3 sequence: CATSRGELDGYTF. The CDR3, as DNA: TGTGCCACCAGCAGAGGCGAGCTAGATGGCTACACCTTC. Supplemented by reference TRBV15 and TRBJ1-2, the full variable domain reads DAMVIQNPRYQVTQFGKPVTLSCSQTLNHNVMYWYQQKSSQAPKLLFHYYDKDFNNEADTPDNFQSRRPNTSFCFLDIRSPGLGDTAMYLCATSRGELDGYTFGSGTRLTVV.

This clone was counted once. This CDR3 is CASRIQSPGQTYEQYF. CDR3 bases: TGTGCCAGCAGGATACAGAGTCCGGGACAGACCTACGAGCAGTACTTC. The chain recombines TRBV2 with TRBJ2-7, with 7 nucleotides matching TRBD1. V dropped 6 bases and J dropped 2; count of bases not matched to a gene: 13. The CDR3 covers 16 residues. Germline values: CDR1 SNHLY, CDR2 FYNNEI.

This chain uses TRBV19 with TRBJ1-4; D remains ambiguous. The CDR3 extends over 12 amino acids. In germline, CDR1 is LNHDA, CDR2 SQIVND (reference sequence). With 8 bases removed from V and 10 bases from J, the gap between germline ends came to 14 bases. The CDR3 is CASLGKAVKLFF. In nucleotides, the CDR3 is TGTGCCAGTCTCGGGAAAGCGGTAAAACTGTTTTTT.

The CDR3 region is CASSVSPGGVYSDTF. In DNA form, the CDR3 reads TGTGCCAGCAGTGTTTCCCCGGGAGGGGTGTACAGTGATACCTTC. The J gene is TRBJ1-2, the V gene TRBV2; possible D gene TRBD1, 5 bases. CDR3 length: 15 amino acids. V was trimmed by 4 bases and J by 14 bases, leaving 26 bases between them. The germline CDR1 and CDR2 sequences are SNHLY and FYNNEI.

The chain combines TRBV30 with TRBJ1-2; TRBD1 matches 8 bases. J was trimmed by 4 bases and V by 2 bases; bases with no gene match: 9. The germline CDR1 and CDR2 sequences are GTSNPN and SVGIG (reference sequence). The CDR3 runs to 15 residues. DNA for the CDR3: TGTGCCTGGAGTCACAGGGGGTTAGGAGTCTATGGCTACACCTTC. Protein sequence: CAWSHRGLGVYGYTF.

This clone was found once. J is TRBJ1-2 and V is TRBV6-5; 9 bases line up with TRBD1. Germline V gene data show CDR1 as MNHEY and CDR2 as SVGAGI. The CDR3 totals 13 residues. The CDR3 DNA sequence: TGTGCGAGCTCCGTGACAGGGGGCTATGGCTACACCTTC. It encodes CASSVTGGYGYTF.

The V call is TRBV21-1, the J call TRBJ2-1; the DNA was not compared with TRBD1, the D call given in the table. TRBV21-1 is marked as a pseudogene. The CDR3 covers 17 residues. The CDR3 here is CASSEAEDRGSEIEQFF. In DNA form, the CDR3 reads TGTGCCAGCAGCGAAGCGGAGGACAGGGGTTCGGAAATAGAGCAGTTCTTC.

The chain combines TRBV29-1 with TRBJ2-7; the D gene is possibly TRBD1 (6 bases). V was cut by 7 bases and J by 3 bases, with 22 bases left in between. This CDR3 spans 15 amino acids. The germline V gene has CDR1 SQVTM and CDR2 ANQGSEA. Here the CDR3 DNA reads TGCAGCGCCGGAGTCGAGGACAGCTGGAGCTACGAGCAGTACTTC. Translation: CSAGVEDSWSYEQYF.

The CDR3 sequence: CASSGRLAGAGETQYF. The CDR3 DNA reads TGTGCCAGCAGCGGACGACTAGCGGGAGCCGGAGAGACCCAGTACTTC. V is TRBV9 and J is TRBJ2-5; TRBD2 matches 12 bases. CDR3 length equals 16 residues. The V and J ends lost 3 bases and 4 bases, in that order; junction bases with no gene match: 7. Germline values: CDR1 SGDLS, CDR2 YYNGEE.

Note on this clone: One end of the junction is discordant with germline, which a read error may explain. For the CDR3, the DNA is TGTGCCAGCAGTTTAGGACAGGGACATTTGAACACTGAAGCTTTCTTT. It yields the protein CASSLGQGHLNTEAFF. V usage is TRBV7-6 and J usage is TRBJ1-1, with 8 bases matching TRBD1. The CDR3 is made up of 16 amino acids. In germline, CDR1 is SGHVS, CDR2 FNYEAQ. The whole variable domain, remainder taken from reference TRBV7-6 and TRBJ1-1, is GAGVSQSPRYKVTKRGQDVALRCDPISGHVSLYWYRQALGQGPEFLTYFNYEAQQDKSGLPNDRFSAERPEGSISTLTIQRTEQRDSAMYRCASSLGQGHLNTEAFFGQGTRLTVV.

This clone has just one count. The chain employs TRBV19 and TRBJ1-2; D unclear. From germline, CDR1 is LNHDA and CDR2 SQIVND (reference sequence). CDR3 length: 15 residues. The V end was cut by 6 bases, the J end by 8 bases, with 22 bases between. CDR3 coding DNA: TGTGCCAGTAGCGGGTATGGGTCATCCGTCGGGGGCTACACCTTC. This encodes CASSGYGSSVGGYTF.

The CDR3: CASSPRTSGGRKDTQYF. As DNA, the CDR3 is TGTGCCAGCAGCCCACGGACTAGCGGGGGGCGTAAAGATACGCAGTATTTT. The V gene is TRBV9, the J gene TRBJ2-3, with 14 bases aligning to TRBD2. J was trimmed by 5 bases and V by 4 bases; bases with no gene match: 9. CDR3 length equals 17 residues. Per germline, CDR1 SGDLS and CDR2 YYNGEE.

The chain combines TRBV3-1 (or the pseudogene TRBV3-2) with TRBJ2-5; D not resolved. Germline V lookup: CDR1 LGHDT, CDR2 YNNKEL (reference sequence). V was pared by 0 bases and J by 2 bases, with 7 bases between. There are 14 residues in the CDR3. The CDR3 region has the DNA TGTGCCAGCAGCCAAGATGTACAGCAAGAGACCCAGTACTTC. It is translated as CASSQDVQQETQYF.

This clone has only a few counts. The chain's CDR3 is CASRPRTQATYGYTF. Here the CDR3 DNA reads TGTGCCAGCAGACCGAGAACACAGGCCACCTATGGCTACACCTTC. This chain links TRBV6-5 with TRBJ1-2; D might be TRBD1 (5 bases). Germline assignment: CDR1 MNHEY and CDR2 SVGAGI. The CDR3 covers 15 residues. Trimming removed 6 bases at V and 4 bases at J, with 18 bases between.

The chain carries TRBV9 and TRBJ2-5, with a possible D match to TRBD2 (6 bases). The CDR3 extends over 16 amino acids. Germline values: CDR1 SGDLS, CDR2 YYNGEE. Trimming took 0 bases from V and 5 from J, leaving 17 bases between them. The CDR3 reads CASSVEGRSLGETQYF. The CDR3 DNA follows: TGTGCCAGCAGCGTAGAGGGGAGGAGTTTAGGGGAGACCCAGTACTTC.

The chain employs TRBV6-6 and TRBJ1-1; TRBD1 might be the D (6 bases). V lost 5 bases to trimming and J lost 3 bases, with 19 bases between them. Looked up from germline, CDR1 is MNHNY and CDR2 is SVGAGI (reference sequence). The CDR3 extends over 16 amino acids. The CDR3 sequence: CASSPRTVGNDTEAFF. The CDR3 coding sequence is TGTGCCAGCAGTCCAAGGACAGTAGGTAATGACACTGAAGCTTTCTTT.

The chain has TRBV27 and TRBJ1-4; TRBD1 is a possible D gene (6 bases). The CDR3 has 13 amino acids. Germline lookup yields CDR1 MNHEY and CDR2 SMNVEV (reference sequence). V was clipped by 4 bases and J by 3 bases, with 6 bases between them. Here the CDR3 reads CASSWTANEKLFF. The CDR3 nucleotides read TGTGCCAGCAGTTGGACAGCTAATGAAAAACTGTTTTTT.

This rearrangement joins TRBV19 to TRBJ1-6; the D gene is possibly TRBD1 (6 bases). Per germline, CDR1 LNHDA and CDR2 SQIVND (reference sequence). The CDR3 length is 15 residues. V lost 5 bases and J 13 bases, leaving 21 bases between the germline ends. CDR3 coding DNA: TGTGCCAGTAGTGGTTGGGACACACCTTATACTCCCCTCCACTTT. Its translation: CASSGWDTPYTPLHF.

The gene calls are TRBV7-9 and TRBJ1-1, with D perhaps matching TRBD1 (5 bases). Germline V gives CDR1 SEHNR, CDR2 FQNEAQ (reference sequence). The V end was cut by 5 bases, the J end by 0 bases, with 10 bases between. This CDR3 is built from 14 residues. Here the CDR3 reads CASSPTEMNTEAFF. CDR3 nucleotide sequence: TGTGCCAGCAGCCCGACAGAGATGAACACTGAAGCTTTCTTT.

The J gene is TRBJ2-7, the V gene TRBV2; 8 bases map to TRBD1. The CDR3 sequence is 14 residues long. The trim removed 9 bases at V and 0 bases at J, leaving 7 bases unmatched. CDR1 and CDR2 from the germline V gene are SNHLY and FYNNEI. In nucleotides, the CDR3 is TGTGCCAGTGCGGACAGGGAAAGCTCCTACGAGCAGTACTTC. It codes for CASADRESSYEQYF.

This sequence joins TRBV19 and TRBJ2-5; TRBD2 matches 13 bases. V shed 6 bases, J shed 7 bases, and the junction held 8 bases outside the gene matches. The germline gives CDR1 LNHDA, CDR2 SQIVND (reference sequence). The CDR3 is 15 amino acids. The CDR3 sequence is CASRPGLAGVGTQYF. CDR3 DNA sequence: TGTGCCAGTAGACCCGGACTAGCGGGGGTGGGGACCCAGTACTTC.

The chain is built from TRBV3-1 (or the pseudogene TRBV3-2) and TRBJ2-3, with TRBD2 matching over 15 bases. J lost 0 bases, V lost 3 bases, and 7 bases had no gene match. The V gene's germline CDR1 is LGHDT and CDR2 YNNKEL (reference sequence). This CDR3 contains 19 residues. CDR3 coding DNA: TGTGCCAGCAGCCAGGCCGGGACTAGCGGGGGGAAAAGCACAGATACGCAGTATTTT. Amino acids: CASSQAGTSGGKSTDTQYF.

This rearrangement joins TRBV10-3 to TRBJ1-2, with TRBD1 matching over 8 bases. This CDR3 region has 13 residues. Per the germline V gene, CDR1 is ENHRY and CDR2 is SYGVKD. V lost 2 bases and J lost 6; bases outside the gene matches: 2. For the CDR3, the DNA is TGTGCCATCAGTGAGAGGACAGGGAATGGCTACACCTTC. Amino acids: CAISERTGNGYTF.

DNA for the CDR3: TGTGCCAGCAGCGCACAGGGGGGGACATCTGGAAACACCATATATTTT. Translating it yields CASSAQGGTSGNTIYF. J is TRBJ1-3 and V is TRBV9; 8 bases align to TRBD1. The CDR3 has 16 residues. Trimming cost V 3 bases and J 1 base; bases outside gene matches: 6. Germline CDR1 is SGDLS and CDR2 is YYNGEE.

This rearrangement joins TRBV11-2 to TRBJ1-1; no firm D call. CDR1 and CDR2 (germline): SGHAT, FQNNGV. V was pared by 8 bases and J by 1 base, with 11 bases between. This CDR3 region has 13 residues. This CDR3 reads CASGRGGNTEAFF. The CDR3, as DNA: TGTGCCAGCGGACGGGGTGGGAACACTGAAGCTTTCTTT.

V gene TRBV18 combines with J gene TRBJ1-1; TRBD1 matches 7 bases. With 3 bases clipped from V and 1 base from J, the junction kept 2 bases outside the gene matches. Germline V lookup: CDR1 KGHSH, CDR2 LQKENI. This CDR3 is 14 amino acids long. The CDR3 nucleotides are TGTGCCAGCTCACCGAGGGGGCAGAACACTGAAGCTTTCTTT. It yields the protein CASSPRGQNTEAFF.

The gene calls are TRBV6-5 and TRBJ2-7; D is perhaps TRBD1 (6 bases). Trimming pared 5 bases from V and 2 bases from J, leaving 16 bases between. CDR1 and CDR2 from the germline V gene are MNHEY and SVGAGI. This CDR3 region has 15 residues. CDR3 DNA sequence: TGTGCCAGCAGTACCCATCGGGACATAACCTACGAGCAGTACTTC. Amino acids: CASSTHRDITYEQYF.

This chain connects TRBV27 to TRBJ2-7; 9 bases fit TRBD1. This CDR3 contains 15 residues. V shed 6 bases and J 5 bases; nucleotides not matched to a gene: 11. Germline V gives CDR1 MNHEY, CDR2 SMNVEV (reference sequence). The CDR3 DNA sequence: TGTGCCAGCAGCCCCATCGGGACAGGGCTTAACGAGCAGTACTTC. This codes for CASSPIGTGLNEQYF.